This T cell receptor beta chain comes out of a study of chemoradiotherapy in HPV16-positive cancers. Study-level results: Better recurrence-free survival went with HPV-responsive T-cell expansion in HPV16-positive patients. During treatment, candidate HPV-specific clones and E7-related motifs expanded in tumor.

A remark on this clone: Its antigen is undetermined.

The protocol was immunoSEQ multiplex PCR, while the TCRdb copy is restricted to in-frame clones and leaves out a portion. The sample shows about 29,000 clones, 93% of them seen only once. Germline CDR1 reads MDHEN; CDR2 reads SYDVKM. V lost 4 bases, J lost 0 bases, and 16 bases lay in between. The CDR3 covers 17 residues. This clonotype originated in a human donor with HPV-associated anogenital cancer. The gene calls are TRBV28 and TRBJ1-5, with D possibly TRBD1 on 5 matching bases. The material was blood, obtained from a patient who underwent chemoradiotherapy. CDR3 loop: CASSSPLTAHSNQPQHF. DNA of the CDR3: TGTGCCAGCAGTTCTCCCCTGACAGCTCATAGCAATCAGCCCCAGCATTTT.